This T cell receptor beta chain was identified in a study of T cells in Graves' hyperthyroidism and ophthalmopathy. Stability of Graves' hyperthyroidism was defined as absent ophthalmopathy progression within 18 months. Researchers amplified the TCR beta CDR3 regions from RNA transcripts. Initially, a first-round RT-PCR of the TCR CDR3 employed the HTBI primer set. TCRdb analysed the multiplex PCR reads with MiXCR anew, one entry per CDR3 protein. The sample has a few hundred thousand distinct CDR3 sequences; 35% to 55% are singletons. Germline lookup yields CDR1 SEHNR and CDR2 FQNEAQ (reference sequence). The V end lost 1 base, the J end lost 7 bases, and 8 bases lay between the germline ends. CDR3 length: 12 residues. In its sample, this clonotype was seen many times.

This chain connects TRBV7-9 to TRBJ2-7; D gene ambiguous. Source material: peripheral blood or thyroid tissue (not recorded which). The sequence came from a woman aged 18-29 years with Graves' hyperthyroidism. CDR3 nucleotide sequence: TGTGCCAGCAGCTTAGGTACGGTAGAGCAGTACTTC. It translates to CASSLGTVEQYF.